A selection of T cell receptor beta chains follows, all from one sample in a study of control samples from healthy donors and cancer patients. Data came from immunoSEQ multiplex PCR; TCRdb stores just in-frame clones and leaves some out. The table includes roughly 130,000 clones, more than 85% detected once. The sample comprised blood. Receptors were obtained from a man aged 18 to 29 in good health. CDR3s include the opening cysteine and the closing phenylalanine or tryptophan. The D gene is left open where the match is weak. For some rows the clone size is stated as once, few or many, or as a class when expanded; others skip it.

J: TRBJ1-4; D: TRBD1; V: TRBV10-3; size: -; CDR3: CAISGQGDEKLFF; DNA: TGTGCCATCAGCGGACAGGGGGACGAAAAACTGTTTTTT
J: TRBJ2-5; D: TRBD1; V: TRBV2; size: -; CDR3: CASTDRGETQYF; DNA: TGTGCCAGCACTGACAGGGGCGAGACCCAGTACTTC
J: TRBJ1-1; D: -; V: TRBV29-1; size: -; CDR3: CSVEGLRPSAEAFF; DNA: TGCAGCGTGGAGGGACTTCGGCCCAGCGCTGAAGCTTTCTTT
J: TRBJ2-5; D: -; V: TRBV5-4; size: -; CDR3: CASSLLPQETQYF; DNA: TGTGCCAGCAGCTTGCTCCCACAAGAGACCCAGTACTTC
J: TRBJ1-1; D: -; V: TRBV4-1; size: -; CDR3: CASSQDSQQRRTEAFF; DNA: TGCGCCAGCAGCCAAGATAGTCAGCAGCGACGTACTGAAGCTTTCTTT
J: TRBJ2-3; D: -; V: TRBV24-1; size: -; CDR3: CATSDSGTPVDTQYF; DNA: TGTGCCACCAGTGATTCCGGGACTCCTGTGGATACGCAGTATTTT
J: TRBJ2-1; D: TRBD2; V: TRBV4-2; size: -; CDR3: CASRAGGGRISSYNEQFF; DNA: TGTGCCAGCAGAGCGGGGGGGGGAAGAATTAGCTCCTACAATGAGCAGTTCTTC
J: TRBJ2-3; D: TRBD2; V: TRBV6-6; size: -; CDR3: CASRGAGVNPDTQYF; DNA: TGTGCCAGCAGGGGAGCGGGGGTGAATCCGGATACGCAGTATTTT
J: TRBJ1-1; D: -; V: TRBV5-1; size: -; CDR3: CASSTGSNTEAFF; DNA: TGCGCCAGCAGCACAGGGTCAAACACTGAAGCTTTCTTT
J: TRBJ2-7; D: -; V: TRBV20-1; size: -; CDR3: CSAASYYEQYF; DNA: TGCAGTGCTGCCTCCTACTACGAGCAGTACTTC
J: TRBJ2-2; D: TRBD1; V: TRBV5-1; size: -; CDR3: CASSQTGGFTGELFF; DNA: TGCGCCAGCAGCCAGACAGGGGGATTCACCGGGGAGCTGTTTTTT
J: TRBJ1-1; D: -; V: TRBV2; size: -; CDR3: CASSEVRESTEAFF; DNA: TGTGCCAGCAGTGAAGTCAGGGAGAGCACTGAAGCTTTCTTT
J: TRBJ1-6; D: -; V: TRBV2; size: few; CDR3: CASSEGGWSYNSPLHF; DNA: TGTGCCAGCAGTGAAGGAGGGTGGTCCTATAATTCACCCCTCCACTTT
J: TRBJ1-2; D: -; V: TRBV10-3; size: -; CDR3: CAISEGLDSRYYGYTF; DNA: TGTGCCATCAGTGAGGGTTTGGACAGCCGATACTATGGCTACACCTTC
J: TRBJ2-3; D: TRBD1; V: TRBV6-1; size: -; CDR3: CASSEVQGNTQYF; DNA: TGTGCCAGCAGTGAAGTACAGGGGAATACGCAGTATTTT
J: TRBJ1-1; D: -; V: TRBV3-1/TRBV3-2; size: -; CDR3: CASSPDWGAGAFF; DNA: TGTGCCAGCAGCCCGGATTGGGGGGCTGGAGCTTTCTTT
J: TRBJ1-2; D: -; V: TRBV2; size: -; CDR3: CASSRIYGYTF; DNA: TGTGCCAGCAGTCGGATCTATGGCTACACCTTC
J: TRBJ2-1; D: TRBD2; V: TRBV19; size: -; CDR3: CASNRLAGRGEQFF; DNA: TGTGCCAGTAACCGACTAGCCGGGAGGGGTGAGCAGTTCTTC
J: TRBJ2-1; D: TRBD1; V: TRBV11-2; size: -; CDR3: CASSLGVTGGNEQFF; DNA: TGTGCCAGCAGCTTAGGAGTTACAGGGGGCAATGAGCAGTTCTTC
J: TRBJ2-7; D: -; V: TRBV3-1/TRBV3-2; size: -; CDR3: CASSQDGEGPYEQYF; DNA: TGTGCCAGCAGCCAAGATGGAGAGGGTCCCTACGAGCAGTACTTC
J: TRBJ2-3; D: -; V: TRBV18; size: -; CDR3: CASSPNWAGTSTTQYF; DNA: TGTGCCAGCTCACCTAACTGGGCCGGTACATCTACTACGCAGTATTTT
J: TRBJ2-3; D: TRBD1; V: TRBV6-1; size: -; CDR3: CASSEKGTGSDTQYF; DNA: TGTGCCAGCAGTGAAAAAGGGACAGGGTCCGATACGCAGTATTTT
J: TRBJ2-2; D: -; V: TRBV6-5; size: -; CDR3: CASSYSRSTGELFF; DNA: TGTGCCAGCAGTTACTCGCGTTCCACCGGGGAGCTGTTTTTT
J: TRBJ2-5; D: -; V: TRBV29-1; size: -; CDR3: CSAPREVNQETQYF; DNA: TGCAGCGCCCCGCGCGAGGTCAACCAAGAGACCCAGTACTTC
J: TRBJ2-7; D: -; V: TRBV5-1; size: -; CDR3: CASSLASSGYEQYF; DNA: TGCGCCAGCAGCTTGGCCTCATCGGGGTACGAGCAGTACTTC
J: TRBJ1-3; D: -; V: TRBV14; size: -; CDR3: CASSHLGQFPGNTIYF; DNA: TGTGCCAGCAGCCACCTTGGACAGTTCCCGGGAAACACCATATATTTT
J: TRBJ2-7; D: -; V: TRBV2; size: -; CDR3: CASSGTRGGETYEQYF; DNA: TGTGCCAGCAGTGGAACGAGGGGGGGGGAAACCTACGAGCAGTACTTC
J: TRBJ2-1; D: -; V: TRBV5-6; size: -; CDR3: CASSLYPSIDNEQFF; DNA: TGTGCCAGCAGCTTGTACCCAAGCATCGACAATGAGCAGTTCTTC
J: TRBJ2-7; D: -; V: TRBV20-1; size: -; CDR3: CSAGLSGTRLF; DNA: TGCAGTGCGGGCCTTTCCGGGACGCGTCTCTTC
J: TRBJ1-1; D: -; V: TRBV19; size: -; CDR3: CASSIQTSGNTEAFF; DNA: TGTGCCAGTAGTATCCAGACGTCAGGGAACACTGAAGCTTTCTTT
J: TRBJ2-2; D: -; V: TRBV5-5; size: -; CDR3: CASKTQRASNTGELFF; DNA: TGTGCCAGCAAAACGCAACGGGCTTCGAACACCGGGGAACTGTTTTTT
J: TRBJ2-5; D: -; V: TRBV2; size: -; CDR3: CASSKRTHQETQYF; DNA: TGTGCCAGCAGTAAGCGGACCCACCAAGAGACCCAGTACTTC
J: TRBJ1-1; D: -; V: TRBV12-3/TRBV12-4; size: once; CDR3: CASSLAGLGVASF; DNA: TGTGCCAGCAGTTTAGCCGGGTTAGGGGTGGCTTCTTTT
J: TRBJ2-5; D: -; V: TRBV7-9; size: -; CDR3: CASSLGVGQETQYF; DNA: TGTGCCAGCAGCTTAGGGGTGGGCCAAGAGACCCAGTACTTC
J: TRBJ2-5; D: -; V: TRBV6-5; size: -; CDR3: CASRRQSLETQYF; DNA: TGTGCCAGCAGGCGCCAGAGTTTAGAGACCCAGTACTTC
J: TRBJ2-5; D: TRBD2; V: TRBV5-1; size: -; CDR3: CASSLGGSGTQETQYF; DNA: TGCGCCAGCAGCTTGGGAGGTAGCGGGACGCAAGAGACCCAGTACTTC
J: TRBJ1-6; D: TRBD1; V: TRBV5-1; size: -; CDR3: CASSLGDRVSPLHF; DNA: TGCGCCAGCAGCTTAGGGGACAGGGTGTCACCCCTCCACTTT
J: TRBJ1-4; D: -; V: TRBV21-1; size: -; CDR3: CASSKVRTGNEKLFF; DNA: TGTGCCAGCAGCAAAGTGCGGACAGGGAATGAAAAACTGTTTTTT
J: TRBJ1-1; D: -; V: TRBV9; size: -; CDR3: CASSGRGSNTEAFF; DNA: TGTGCCAGCAGCGGCAGGGGATCGAACACTGAAGCTTTCTTT
J: TRBJ1-4; D: TRBD1; V: TRBV19; size: -; CDR3: CATRKTGGEKLFF; DNA: TGTGCCACCAGGAAGACAGGGGGAGAAAAACTGTTTTTT
J: TRBJ1-3; D: TRBD1; V: TRBV5-5; size: once; CDR3: CASSSPRQGARNTIYF; DNA: TGTGCCAGCAGCTCCCCTCGACAGGGGGCAAGAAACACCATATATTTT
J: TRBJ1-4; D: -; V: TRBV6-1; size: -; CDR3: CASSGGWGGYATNEKLFF; DNA: TGTGCCAGCAGTGGGGGCTGGGGGGGCTATGCAACTAATGAAAAACTGTTTTTT
J: TRBJ2-3; D: -; V: TRBV5-6; size: -; CDR3: CASSLALERSTDTQYF; DNA: TGTGCCAGCAGCTTGGCCCTGGAGCGCAGCACAGATACGCAGTATTTT
J: TRBJ1-3; D: -; V: TRBV11-2; size: -; CDR3: CASSPLGNTIYF; DNA: TGTGCCAGCAGCCCTCTGGGAAACACCATATATTTT
J: TRBJ1-6; D: -; V: TRBV9; size: -; CDR3: CASSAGHGSPLHF; DNA: TGTGCCAGCAGCGCAGGGCATGGTTCACCCCTCCACTTT